The present entry profiles one TCR beta chain with its context. What it binds is unknown. V was clipped by 2 bases and J by 1 base, with 12 bases between them. CDR3 length equals 15 residues. CDR1 SGHRS and CDR2 YFSETQ come from the germline V gene. This entry belongs to a study of post-analysis software for immune sequencing data. Notes on the study in general: The normalized Chao1 diversity of multiple sclerosis patients was significantly lower than that of controls. In patients, 4 to 6 TRBV segments were more frequent than in controls, with TRBV5-6, TRBV5-1 and TRBV20-1 among them.

TCR beta cDNA libraries had unique molecular identifiers. MiXCR, applied by TCRdb to the PCR reads, yields one record per CDR3 protein. The sample has hundreds of thousands of distinct CDR3 sequences; 59% are singletons. The chain links TRBV5-1 to TRBJ2-5; D is uncertain. This sequence was found in a girl aged 2-15 years with multiple sclerosis. Sequenced sample: blood. CDR3 DNA sequence: TGCGCCAGCAGCTTTCACGGTCGGGTCCAAGAGACCCAGTACTTC. It specifies CASSFHGRVQETQYF.